These 19 T cell receptor beta chains originate from one sample sequenced in a study of blood T cell repertoires in COVID-19. Here immunoSEQ multiplex PCR was the method, and the copy in TCRdb shows in-frame clones only, minus some. The sample yields around 290,000 clones, 75% to 90% seen once. Sequenced material: PBMCs or T cells enriched from blood (not recorded which). The receptors shown here come from a woman between 40 and 55 years old who had recovered from COVID-19.

Only one count was recorded for this clone. The chain combines TRBV4-3 with TRBJ2-3; 8 bases are shared with TRBD2. This CDR3 region has 16 residues. The V gene's germline CDR1 is LGHNA and CDR2 YSLEER. V lost 3 bases to trimming and J lost 1 base; unmatched junction nucleotides: 6. The CDR3 spells CASSQRASGRTDTQYF. The CDR3 region has the DNA TGCGCCAGCAGCCAGCGCGCTAGCGGGCGCACAGATACGCAGTATTTT.

The chain is built from TRBV5-1 and TRBJ2-3; D remains ambiguous. Deletions cut 4 bases from V and 1 base from J, with 7 bases between. Germline values: CDR1 SGHRS, CDR2 YFSETQ. The CDR3 loop spans 13 amino acids. DNA for the CDR3: TGCGCCAGCAGCCCCCCGGGCACAGATACGCAGTATTTT. It is translated as CASSPPGTDTQYF.

The rearrangement links TRBV14 to TRBJ2-3; D uncertain. The V end lost 5 bases, the J end lost 9 bases, and 12 bases lay between the germline ends. The CDR3 runs to 12 residues. Germline lookup yields CDR1 SGHDN and CDR2 FVKESK. CDR3: CASSAPSGTQYF. The CDR3 bases are TGTGCCAGCAGCGCGCCCTCCGGGACGCAGTATTTT.

This clone was counted between two and nine times. The rearrangement links TRBV18 to TRBJ1-3, with no clear D. Trimming stripped 6 bases from V and 0 bases from J, with 6 bases between. Germline V gene data show CDR1 as KGHSH and CDR2 as LQKENI. This CDR3 is built from 13 residues. The CDR3 coding sequence is TGTGCCAGCTCCCGGGGCTCTGGAAACACCATATATTTT. Protein product: CASSRGSGNTIYF.

The gene calls are TRBV6-6 and TRBJ1-2; TRBD1 aligns across 10 bases. The V gene's germline CDR1 is MNHNY and CDR2 SVGAGI (reference sequence). The CDR3 consists of 16 residues. J lost 9 bases, V lost 4 bases, and 14 bases had no gene match. The DNA for the CDR3 is TGTGCCAGCAGTTTTCTGAAGGGACAGGGGCATCCTAGCTACACCTTC. Translating it yields CASSFLKGQGHPSYTF.

J is TRBJ2-3 and V is TRBV5-1, with D maybe TRBD1 (5 bases). This CDR3 is built from 16 residues. CDR1 SGHRS and CDR2 YFSETQ come from the germline V gene. V lost 4 bases, J lost 0 bases, and 15 bases lay in between. CDR3 in amino acids: CASSPGHETSTDTQYF. The CDR3 coding sequence is TGCGCCAGCAGCCCAGGACACGAGACTAGCACAGATACGCAGTATTTT.

The rearrangement joins TRBV24-1 to TRBJ2-1; D is possibly TRBD1 (5 bases). The CDR3 runs 14 residues. Trimming took off 10 bases at V and 2 bases at J, with 14 bases between the two ends. Germline V gene data show CDR1 as KGHDR and CDR2 as SFDVKD. The CDR3: CATSPSGPYNEQFF. As DNA, the CDR3 is TGTGCCACTTCGCCCTCAGGGCCCTACAATGAGCAGTTCTTC.

The genes are TRBV7-3 and TRBJ1-2, with D perhaps TRBD1 (5 bases). V lost 0 bases and J lost 8, with 10 bases in between. CDR3 length: 13 residues. CDR1 SGHTA and CDR2 FQGTGA come from the germline V gene. The CDR3 loop is CASSLTGQSGYTF. The DNA for the CDR3 is TGTGCCAGCAGCTTAACGGGGCAGAGCGGCTACACCTTC. Using reference TRBV7-3 and TRBJ1-2 for the parts outside the CDR3, the full variable domain is GAGVSQTPSNKVTEKGKYVELRCDPISGHTALYWYRQSLGQGPEFLIYFQGTGAADDSGLPNDRFFAVRPEGSVSTLKIQRTERGDSAVYLCASSLTGQSGYTFGSGTRLTVV.

The J gene is TRBJ2-1, the V gene TRBV7-2; a weak D match, TRBD1 (5 bases). Between the trimmed V and J ends, which lost 1 base and 5 bases, there was a span of 9 bases. The CDR3 loop spans 14 amino acids. Germline loops: CDR1 SGHTA, CDR2 FQGNSA. CDR3 nucleotide sequence: TGTGCCAGCAGCTTAGTAAGGGGTCACAATGAGCAGTTCTTC. It codes for CASSLVRGHNEQFF.

The chain joins TRBV5-4 to TRBJ2-3; D may be TRBD1 (5 bases). Trimming pared 0 bases from V and 0 bases from J, leaving 8 bases between. From germline, CDR1 is SGHNT and CDR2 YYREEE (reference sequence). The CDR3 contains 15 residues. CDR3 coding DNA: TGTGCCAGCAGCTTGGAGGGGTCGAGCACAGATACGCAGTATTTT. It translates to CASSLEGSSTDTQYF.

The V gene is TRBV3-1 (or the pseudogene TRBV3-2), the J gene TRBJ1-1; TRBD1 matches at 9 bases. Germline trimming cut 4 bases from V and 12 bases from J; bases unmatched to any gene: 9. This CDR3 comprises 13 residues. The germline V gene has CDR1 LGHDT and CDR2 YNNKEL (reference sequence). The CDR3 here is CASSRDRVALTFF. CDR3 DNA sequence: TGTGCCAGCAGCCGGGACAGGGTTGCCCTAACTTTCTTT.

This clone was seen only a few times. In the same sample, other DNA sequences code for this CDR3. This chain links TRBV18 with TRBJ1-1; TRBD1 matches at 9 bases. The germline V gene has CDR1 KGHSH and CDR2 LQKENI. V gave up 2 bases and J gave up 3 bases; unmatched junction bases: 1. The length of the CDR3 is 14 residues. CDR3: CASSPTGGDTEAFF. The CDR3 region has the DNA TGTGCCAGCTCACCAACAGGGGGCGACACTGAAGCTTTCTTT.

Here the CDR3 reads CASSWGGGATNEKLFF. The CDR3 region has the DNA TGTGCCAGCAGCTGGGGGGGAGGCGCAACTAATGAAAAACTGTTTTTT. The chain carries TRBV5-4 and TRBJ1-4; D possibly corresponds to TRBD1 (5 bases). Germline CDR1 SGHNT, CDR2 YYREEE (reference sequence). CDR3 length: 16 amino acids. V was clipped by 3 bases and J by 0 bases, with 12 bases between them.

The chain couples TRBV3-1 (or the pseudogene TRBV3-2) to TRBJ1-1; a possible D gene is TRBD1 (6 bases). Trimming removed 7 bases at V and 4 bases at J, with 22 bases between. CDR1 and CDR2 (germline): LGHDT, YNNKEL (reference sequence). The CDR3 totals 16 residues. CDR3 protein: CASTRYEGVRSTEAFF. CDR3 in DNA: TGTGCCAGCACCAGATACGAGGGGGTGCGGAGCACTGAAGCTTTCTTT.

This clone appeared a few times. The gene calls are TRBV29-1 and TRBJ1-2; TRBD1 matches at 8 bases. The CDR3 is 13 residues long. Per germline, CDR1 SQVTM and CDR2 ANQGSEA. Unmatched junction bases numbered 4, after V lost 3 bases and J lost 4 bases. CDR3 nucleotide sequence: TGCAGCGTTGACTGGACAGGGACCTATGGCTACACCTTC. Protein product: CSVDWTGTYGYTF.

In its sample, this clone was seen once. V is TRBV14 and J is TRBJ1-1, with D unclear. Deletions cut 4 bases from V and 5 bases from J, with 11 bases between. Germline V gene lookup returns CDR1 SGHDN and CDR2 FVKESK. This CDR3 has 13 amino acids. The CDR3 reads CASSREPGTEAFF. Written as DNA, the CDR3 is TGTGCCAGCAGCCGAGAACCGGGGACTGAAGCTTTCTTT.

This chain joins TRBV5-1 and TRBJ2-3, with 15 bases identical to TRBD2. With V trimmed by 5 bases and J by 0 bases, 4 bases remained unmatched. This CDR3 contains 17 residues. CDR1 and CDR2 from the germline V gene are SGHRS and YFSETQ. The CDR3 loop is CASRIGTSGRSTDTQYF. The DNA of the CDR3 is TGCGCCAGCAGAATCGGGACTAGCGGGAGGAGCACAGATACGCAGTATTTT.

This clone was seen a single time. The V and J genes are TRBV30 and TRBJ1-1; 7 bases are a match to TRBD1. Germline lookup yields CDR1 GTSNPN and CDR2 SVGIG (reference sequence). V gave up 0 bases and J gave up 3 bases; unmatched junction bases: 4. This CDR3 has 14 residues. The CDR3 DNA reads TGTGCCTGGAGTGTGAGGGGGCCCGACACTGAAGCTTTCTTT. This encodes CAWSVRGPDTEAFF.

Turning to this clone: This sample also contains other DNA sequences that code for the same CDR3. The gene calls are TRBV10-3 and TRBJ1-1; D might be TRBD1 (6 bases). V was trimmed by 0 bases and J by 6 bases, leaving 14 bases between them. Germline assignment: CDR1 ENHRY and CDR2 SYGVKD. This CDR3 has 15 amino acids. The CDR3 sequence: CAISESGQGRAEAFF. CDR3 coding DNA: TGTGCCATCAGTGAGTCGGGGCAGGGGCGAGCTGAAGCTTTCTTT.